Reported below is one TCR beta chain. This entry comes from a study of shared T cell receptors in the human thymus. The CDR3 has 13 residues. The J segment lost 3 bases and the V segment lost 6 bases, leaving 5 bases of the junction unmatched. The germline CDR1 and CDR2 sequences are SGHNT and YENEEA. Clones were read by immunoSEQ multiplex PCR, and TCRdb kept only the in-frame ones, dropping some. The data show about 540,000 clones, 75% to 85% seen once. This sample also belongs to another study, concerning human thymus T cells. That work states: Donor material was obtained from healthy Finnish infants undergoing corrective surgery for congenital heart defects. In corrective heart surgery, resections were taken, and these provided the thymus tissue. The authors found apparently biased V and J gene usage in thymic and blood repertoires. Related research described thymic repertoires that were highly overlapping among unrelated individuals.

The clonotype was recovered from a boy younger than two with a congenital heart defect. Input material: thymocytes. The genes are TRBV11-3 and TRBJ2-7; 7 nucleotides line up with TRBD2. The CDR3 DNA is TGTGCCAGCAGGAGGGGCGGGAGCTACGAGCAGTACTTC. Its protein is CASRRGGSYEQYF. The full variable domain, rest sourced from reference TRBV11-3 and TRBJ2-7, is EAGVVQSPRYKIIEKKQPVAFWCNPISGHNTLYWYLQNLGQGPELLIRYENEEAVDDSQLPKDRFSAERLKGVDSTLKIQPAELGDSAVYLCASRRGGSYEQYFGPGTRLTVT.